One sample yielded the 11 T cell receptor beta chains listed below, sequenced in a study of cytomegalovirus exposure and HLA in healthy donors. Assay used: immunoSEQ multiplex PCR; TCRdb lists only in-frame clones, some missing. Among 65,000 to 90,000 clones listed, around 95% were seen once. Material: PBMCs. Receptors were obtained from a man younger than 35 in good health and CMV-seronegative.

The chain employs TRBV18 and TRBJ2-1; 9 bases agree with TRBD1. CDR3 length: 15 residues. Germline assignment: CDR1 KGHSH and CDR2 LQKENI. Losses at the gene ends were 3 bases for V and 4 bases for J; bases not matched to a gene: 4. The CDR3 nucleotides are TGTGCCAGCTCACCGGGACAGGGATCTTACAATGAGCAGTTCTTC. Translating gives CASSPGQGSYNEQFF.

V and J are TRBV6-1 and TRBJ1-2; 7 positions agree with TRBD1. From germline, CDR1 is MNHNS and CDR2 SASEGT. The CDR3 runs 13 residues. Trimming took 7 bases from V and 2 from J; bases not matched to a gene: 4. The DNA for the CDR3 is TGTGCCAGCATTTTCAGGGGGAACTATGGCTACACCTTC. Residues: CASIFRGNYGYTF.

This clone was counted a single time. The chain is built from TRBV7-9 and TRBJ1-2; tentative D call: TRBD1 (6 bases). Deletions cut 7 bases from V and 4 bases from J, with 19 bases between. CDR1 is SEHNR and CDR2 is FQNEAQ in the germline V gene (reference sequence). The CDR3 totals 15 residues. DNA of the CDR3: TGTGCCAGCATGGGGGTTGAGACGGACAGCTATGGCTACACCTTC. The encoded protein is CASMGVETDSYGYTF.

V gene TRBV7-9 combines with J gene TRBJ1-5, with D tentatively TRBD1 (5 bases). Trimming pared 2 bases from V and 3 bases from J, leaving 14 bases between. Looked up from germline, CDR1 is SEHNR and CDR2 is FQNEAQ (reference sequence). The CDR3 is 16 residues long. The CDR3: CASSLTGAGLNQPQHF. The CDR3 bases are TGTGCCAGCAGCTTAACTGGTGCAGGGCTCAATCAGCCCCAGCATTTT. The whole variable domain, filled in from reference TRBV7-9 and TRBJ1-5, reads DTGVSQNPRHKITKRGQNVTFRCDPISEHNRLYWYRQTLGQGPEFLTYFQNEAQLEKSRLLSDRFSAERPKGSFSTLEIQRTEQGDSAMYLCASSLTGAGLNQPQHFGDGTRLSIL.

This clone has just one count. A read error may produce the germline difference seen at one junction end. The J gene is TRBJ2-2, the V gene TRBV7-9; perhaps TRBD2 as D (7 bases). In germline, CDR1 is SEHNR, CDR2 FQNEAQ (reference sequence). The CDR3 is 17 amino acids. The CDR3 sequence is CASSPPYAGANTGELFF. Written as DNA, the CDR3 is TGTGCCAGCAGCCCACCCTATGCGGGGGCGAATACCGGGGAGCTGTTTTTT.

This sequence joins TRBV14 and TRBJ1-1; 8 nucleotides match TRBD1. There are 15 residues in the CDR3. Germline loops: CDR1 SGHDN, CDR2 FVKESK. V gave up 4 bases and J gave up 6 bases; unmatched junction bases: 10. The chain's CDR3 is CASSPQGAVMAEAFF. As DNA, the CDR3 is TGTGCCAGCAGCCCTCAGGGGGCCGTGATGGCTGAAGCTTTCTTT. Full variable domain (outside the CDR3, taken from reference TRBV14 and TRBJ1-1): EAGVTQFPSHSVIEKGQTVTLRCDPISGHDNLYWYRRVMGKEIKFLLHFVKESKQDESGMPNNRFLAERTGGTYSTLKVQPAELEDSGVYFCASSPQGAVMAEAFFGQGTRLTVV.

The chain recombines TRBV2 with TRBJ1-1, with D possibly matching TRBD1 (5 bases). V was pared by 9 bases and J by 1 base, with 18 bases between. The CDR3 runs to 15 residues. Germline V lookup: CDR1 SNHLY, CDR2 FYNNEI. The CDR3 loop reads CAREQETVTNTEAFF. CDR3 nucleotides: TGTGCCAGAGAACAGGAGACCGTTACGAACACTGAAGCTTTCTTT.

This chain joins TRBV29-1 and TRBJ1-1, with D maybe TRBD1 (6 bases). There are 15 residues in the CDR3. Trimming removed 4 bases from V and 1 base from J, with 16 bases in between. Germline V gives CDR1 SQVTM, CDR2 ANQGSEA. The CDR3 region is CSVVIPGHRNTEAFF. DNA of the CDR3: TGCAGCGTTGTGATACCGGGACACAGGAACACTGAAGCTTTCTTT. The variable domain in full, with the rest retrieved from reference TRBV29-1 and TRBJ1-1, is SAVISQKPSRDICQRGTSLTIQCQVDSQVTMMFWYRQQPGQSLTLIATANQGSEATYESGFVIDKFPISRPNLTFSTLTVSNMSPEDSSIYLCSVVIPGHRNTEAFFGQGTRLTVV.

V gene TRBV30 combines with J gene TRBJ1-4; D call uncertain. The CDR3 is 13 residues long. Trimming took 0 bases from V and 3 from J, leaving 5 bases between them. The germline gives CDR1 GTSNPN, CDR2 SVGIG (reference sequence). CDR3 nucleotides: TGTGCCTGGAGTGTCTCGGCTAATGAAAAACTGTTTTTT. It specifies CAWSVSANEKLFF.

The chain joins TRBV25-1 to TRBJ2-3; a possible D gene is TRBD1 (6 bases). CDR3 length: 14 amino acids. Looked up from germline, CDR1 is MGHDK and CDR2 is SYGVNS. V was cut by 5 bases and J by 2 bases, with 11 bases left in between. In nucleotides, the CDR3 is TGTGCCAGCAGTACCGGGACACACACAGATACGCAGTATTTT. Translating it yields CASSTGTHTDTQYF.

This clone was seen only a few times. V gene TRBV23-1 combines with J gene TRBJ1-4; 8 positions agree with TRBD1. TRBV23-1 counts as an open reading frame of uncertain function. The length of the CDR3 is 19 residues. J lost 8 bases, V lost 3 bases, and 20 bases had no gene match. The DNA of the CDR3 is TGCGCCAGCAGTCAGCCAATTAGACAGGGGCGGAGGGGTTGCGAAAAACTGTTTTTT. It is translated as CASSQPIRQGRRGCEKLFF.